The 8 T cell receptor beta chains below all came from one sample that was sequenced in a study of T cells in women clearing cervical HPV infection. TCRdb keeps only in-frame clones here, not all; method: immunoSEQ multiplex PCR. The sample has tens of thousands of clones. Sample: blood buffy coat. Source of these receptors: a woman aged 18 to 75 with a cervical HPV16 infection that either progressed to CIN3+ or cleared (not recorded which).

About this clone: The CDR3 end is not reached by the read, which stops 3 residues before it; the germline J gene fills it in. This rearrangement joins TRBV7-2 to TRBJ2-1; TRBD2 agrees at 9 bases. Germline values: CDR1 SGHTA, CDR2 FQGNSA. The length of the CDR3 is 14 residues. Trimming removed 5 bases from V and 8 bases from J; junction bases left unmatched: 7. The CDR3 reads CASSPGTSIDEQFF. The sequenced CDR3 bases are TGTGCCAGCAGCCCCGGGACTAGCATCGATGAG.

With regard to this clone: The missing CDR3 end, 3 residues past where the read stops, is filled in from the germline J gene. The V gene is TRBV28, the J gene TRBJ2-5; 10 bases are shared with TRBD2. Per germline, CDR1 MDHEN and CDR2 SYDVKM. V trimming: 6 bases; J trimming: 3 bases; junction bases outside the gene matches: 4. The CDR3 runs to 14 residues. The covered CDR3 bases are TGTGCCAGCAGCCAGGGGACTAGCGAAGAGACC. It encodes CASSQGTSEET. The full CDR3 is CASSQGTSEETQYF.

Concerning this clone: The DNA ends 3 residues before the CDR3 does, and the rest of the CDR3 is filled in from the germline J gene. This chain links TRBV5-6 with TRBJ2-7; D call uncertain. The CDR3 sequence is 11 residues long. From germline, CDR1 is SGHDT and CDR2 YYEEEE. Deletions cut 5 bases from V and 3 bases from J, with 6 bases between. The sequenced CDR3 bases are TGTGCCAGCAGTCTAAACTACGAG. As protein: CASSLNYE. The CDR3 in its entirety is CASSLNYEQYF.

The sequenced part of the CDR3 DNA is TGCAGTGGAGCCGCGGGGCTACAGACC. Residues: CSGAAGLQT. The entire CDR3 is CSGAAGLQTQYF. The V call is TRBV20-1, the J call TRBJ2-5; weak D call: TRBD2 (6 bases). The read falls 3 residues short of the CDR3 end, and the missing part is taken from the germline J gene. Looked up from germline, CDR1 is DFQATT and CDR2 is SNEGSKA (reference sequence). V shed 7 bases and J shed 6 bases, with 15 bases lying between them. The CDR3 extends over 12 amino acids.

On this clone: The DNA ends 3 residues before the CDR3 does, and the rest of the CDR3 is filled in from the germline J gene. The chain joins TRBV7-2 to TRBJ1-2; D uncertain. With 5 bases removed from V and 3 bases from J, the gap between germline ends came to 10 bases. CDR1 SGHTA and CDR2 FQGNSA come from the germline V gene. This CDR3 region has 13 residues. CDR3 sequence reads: CASSRDRDYGYTF. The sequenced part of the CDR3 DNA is TGTGCCAGCAGCCGTGACCGGGACTATGGC.

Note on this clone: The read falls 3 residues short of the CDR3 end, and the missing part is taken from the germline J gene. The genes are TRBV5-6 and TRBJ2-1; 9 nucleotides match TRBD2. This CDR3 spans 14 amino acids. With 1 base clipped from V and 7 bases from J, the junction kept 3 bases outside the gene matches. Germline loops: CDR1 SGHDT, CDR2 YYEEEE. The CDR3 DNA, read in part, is TGTGCCAGCAGCTTGCCAGCGGGGGGTAATGAG. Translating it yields CASSLPAGGNE. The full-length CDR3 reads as CASSLPAGGNEQFF.

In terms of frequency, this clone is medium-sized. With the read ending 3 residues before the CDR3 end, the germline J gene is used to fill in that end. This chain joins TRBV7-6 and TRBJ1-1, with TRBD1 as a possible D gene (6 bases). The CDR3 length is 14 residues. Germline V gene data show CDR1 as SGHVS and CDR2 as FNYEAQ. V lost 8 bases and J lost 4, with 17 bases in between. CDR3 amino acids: CASRQGQGFTEAFF. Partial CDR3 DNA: TGTGCCAGCCGCCAGGGGCAGGGTTTCACTGAA.

CDR3 DNA (partial): TGTGCCAGCAGTTCAAGGGGACTTTCTGGAAACACC. Translated: CASSSRGLSGNT. The full CDR3 sequence reads CASSSRGLSGNTIYF. The chain uses TRBV2 and TRBJ1-3; possibly TRBD1 for D (5 bases). The read comes to an end 3 residues before the CDR3 does, leaving the germline J gene to fill in the end. Trimming removed 5 bases at V and 1 base at J, with 12 bases between. The CDR3 sequence is 15 residues long. Germline lookup yields CDR1 SNHLY and CDR2 FYNNEI.